Shown below are 6 T cell receptor beta chains from a single sample sequenced in a study of siplizumab effects on memory and regulatory T cells. Libraries were prepared by immunoSEQ multiplex PCR; TCRdb keeps only in-frame clonotypes and omits some of them. The sample contains 100,000 or so clones, around 94% of which appear only once. Sequencing used non-Treg CD4+ T cells sorted from blood. The origin of the receptors is a human donor in good health.

This clone was recorded a few times. V is TRBV28 and J is TRBJ2-1, with D perhaps being TRBD1 or TRBD2 (5 bases each). The CDR3 consists of 15 residues. Looked up from germline, CDR1 is MDHEN and CDR2 is SYDVKM. Trimming took 3 bases from V and 0 from J, leaving 9 bases between them. CDR3 protein: CASSLPGSSYNEQFF. The CDR3 bases are TGTGCCAGCAGTTTGCCAGGGAGCTCCTACAATGAGCAGTTCTTC.

The CDR3 region has the DNA TGTGCCAGCAGCCTAACGACAGGGAATCGAGAGACCCAGTACTTC. Amino acid sequence: CASSLTTGNRETQYF. The genes are TRBV6-1 and TRBJ2-5; the match to TRBD1 covers 7 bases. After removal of 6 bases from V and 4 bases from J, the junction contained 11 bases not matched to a gene. Germline CDR1 and CDR2: MNHNS and SASEGT. The CDR3 contains 15 residues.

The chain joins TRBV19 to TRBJ2-2; 8 bases map to TRBD2. Germline V gives CDR1 LNHDA, CDR2 SQIVND (reference sequence). The CDR3 is 17 residues long. V trimming: 4 bases; J trimming: 8 bases; junction bases outside the gene matches: 15. As DNA, the CDR3 is TGTGCCAGTAGTAGTTTCTTTGTAGCGGGGCAAGAGGGGGAGCTGTTTTTT. Translating it yields CASSSFFVAGQEGELFF.

The chain couples TRBV10-3 to TRBJ2-3; 8 nucleotides align to TRBD2. This CDR3 is 15 amino acids long. The germline CDR1 and CDR2 sequences are ENHRY and SYGVKD. Losses at the gene ends were 8 bases for V and 3 bases for J; bases not matched to a gene: 10. DNA of the CDR3: TGTGCCATCGGGAGCGGGAGAAAGGAAACAGATACGCAGTATTTT. Its protein product is CAIGSGRKETDTQYF.

There are a few counts of this clone. The rearrangement uses TRBV12-5 and TRBJ2-1, with TRBD2 matching 8 bases. Germline CDR1 and CDR2: LGHNT and FRNRAP. CDR3 length equals 15 residues. V was pared by 5 bases and J by 8 bases, with 11 bases of the junction left unmatched. The CDR3: CASGNRAGARDEQFF. CDR3 DNA: TGTGCTAGTGGTAACCGAGCGGGAGCTAGGGATGAGCAGTTCTTC.

This chain uses TRBV28 with TRBJ1-1, with 8 bases matching TRBD1. Germline values: CDR1 MDHEN, CDR2 SYDVKM. The CDR3 covers 15 residues. Trimming removed 6 bases from V and 6 bases from J; junction bases left unmatched: 12. This CDR3 is CASSSPRQGRAEAFF. The DNA for the CDR3 is TGTGCCAGCAGCTCCCCGCGACAGGGGAGGGCTGAAGCTTTCTTT.